This TCR beta chain is drawn from a study of blood T cells in healthy people across ages. Whole-study results and caveats: Age showed a roughly linear inverse relationship with TCR beta diversity per million T cells.

For the second PCR, which ran for about 6 to 12 cycles, a sample-barcoded 5' primer and a J-beta primer mix were used. TCRdb reanalysed the 5' RACE reads using MiXCR and keeps one entry per CDR3 protein. The sample lists fewer than 2,000,000 distinct CDR3 sequences; approximately 39% were seen once. Points on this clonotype: No antigen is known for it.

Trimming shortened V by 4 bases and J by 6 bases, and 25 bases separated the two germline ends. The CDR3 runs 18 residues. In germline, CDR1 is MNHEY, CDR2 SMNVEV (reference sequence). In terms of origin and age, donors were healthy Caucasian individuals from Russia aged roughly 6 to 90. Per sample, extraction of total RNA gave at least 6 micrograms in every case. This TCR was sampled from a human donor in good health. The sequencing input was blood. V gene TRBV27 combines with J gene TRBJ2-1; perhaps D is TRBD1 or TRBD2 (5 bases each). The CDR3: CASSSYRAGTNPLNEQFF. The CDR3 nucleotides are TGTGCCAGCAGTTCATATCGCGCAGGGACCAATCCCCTCAATGAGCAGTTCTTC.